This entry lists 4 T cell receptor beta chains sequenced from one sample in a study of T-cell reconstitution after alpha-beta-depleted transplantation in children. TCRbeta library construction was performed incorporating unique molecular identifiers. Using its own MiXCR run on the PCR reads, TCRdb lists one record per CDR3 protein. The data contain roughly 280,000 distinct CDR3 sequences, 11% of them singletons. The sequences come from peripheral blood, collected 180 days after TCRalphabeta/CD19-depleted stem cell transplant. The source is a male patient between 2 and 10 years old who had a stem cell transplant for chronic granulomatous disease, so the T cells may come from the graft donor.

This clonotype was seen repeatedly, ten times or more. J is TRBJ1-2 and V is TRBV7-2, with D tentatively TRBD1 (5 bases). The CDR3 length is 12 residues. Germline assignment: CDR1 SGHTA and CDR2 FQGNSA. The V and J ends lost 4 bases and 4 bases respectively, with 7 bases between them. CDR3 loop: CASSSDSYGYTF. CDR3 DNA sequence: TGTGCCAGCAGCTCAGACAGCTATGGCTACACCTTC.

This clonotype was seen at least ten times. The V gene is TRBV7-3, the J gene TRBJ2-7; D may match TRBD1 or TRBD2 (5 bases each). Germline loops: CDR1 SGHTA, CDR2 FQGTGA. V shed 2 bases and J shed 4 bases, with 15 bases lying between them. This CDR3 comprises 15 residues. Here the CDR3 reads CASSLGNGALYEQYF. Written as DNA, the CDR3 is TGTGCCAGCAGCTTAGGCAACGGGGCATTATACGAGCAGTACTTC.

The V gene is TRBV9, the J gene TRBJ2-2, with D hard to call. Trimming cost V 0 bases and J 6 bases, with 12 bases left between them. This CDR3 comprises 15 residues. The germline V gene has CDR1 SGDLS and CDR2 YYNGEE. The CDR3 here is CASSVGGSRAGELFF. The DNA for the CDR3 is TGTGCCAGCAGCGTAGGCGGCAGTCGGGCCGGGGAGCTGTTTTTT.

This clonotype was seen repeatedly, ten times or more. The chain employs TRBV12-3 or TRBV12-4 and TRBJ2-7, with 7 bases aligning to TRBD1. J was trimmed by 4 bases and V by 4 bases; bases with no gene match: 10. The length of the CDR3 is 15 residues. The CDR3, as DNA: TGTGCCAGCAGTTCCCAGGGACAGTTTAAATACGAGCAGTACTTC. Protein: CASSSQGQFKYEQYF.